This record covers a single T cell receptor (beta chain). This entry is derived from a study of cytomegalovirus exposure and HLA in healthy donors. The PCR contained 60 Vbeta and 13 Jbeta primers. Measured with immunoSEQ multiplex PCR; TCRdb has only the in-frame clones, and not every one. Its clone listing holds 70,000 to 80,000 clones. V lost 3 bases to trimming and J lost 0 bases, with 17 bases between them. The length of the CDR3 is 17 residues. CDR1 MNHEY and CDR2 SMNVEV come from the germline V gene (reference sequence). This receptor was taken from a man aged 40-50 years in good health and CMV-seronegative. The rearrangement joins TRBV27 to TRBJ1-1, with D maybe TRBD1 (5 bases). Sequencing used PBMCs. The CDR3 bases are TGTGCCAGCAGTTTCGGAAGGGGCAATATCATGAACACTGAAGCTTTCTTT. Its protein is CASSFGRGNIMNTEAFF.